Listed here are 17 T cell receptor beta chains from one sample, sequenced in a study of T cell responses to AZD1222 COVID-19 vaccine. Libraries were prepared by immunoSEQ multiplex PCR; TCRdb keeps only in-frame clonotypes and omits some of them. The sample shows about 120,000 clones, approximately 90% of them seen only once. The sample was peripheral blood, taken on day 0 of AZD1222 vaccination. The source of these receptors is an adult in good health.

This clone appeared once. The chain links TRBV29-1 to TRBJ1-4; D perhaps matches TRBD1 (6 bases). The V end was cut by 4 bases, the J end by 6 bases, with 12 bases between. CDR1 and CDR2 from the germline V gene are SQVTM and ANQGSEA. The CDR3 runs 13 residues. The CDR3: CSVAGQGYEKLFF. The CDR3 DNA reads TGCAGCGTTGCCGGGCAGGGGTATGAAAAACTGTTTTTT.

V is TRBV6-5 and J is TRBJ1-1, with D perhaps TRBD1 (5 bases). Deletions cut 5 bases from V and 1 base from J, with 8 bases between. The length of the CDR3 is 13 residues. Germline assignment: CDR1 MNHEY and CDR2 SVGAGI. The CDR3 DNA sequence: TGTGCCAGCAGTCTCGGACAGAACACTGAAGCTTTCTTT. Encoded protein: CASSLGQNTEAFF.

The chain recombines TRBV30 with TRBJ1-1; TRBD1 is a possible D gene (6 bases). The CDR3 loop spans 11 amino acids. Germline CDR1 reads GTSNPN; CDR2 reads SVGIG (reference sequence). The ends were cut back, 0 bases at V and 11 bases at J, with 10 bases in the middle. In DNA form, the CDR3 reads TGTGCCTGGAGTGTGGGGGGCCTGGCTTTCTTT. It is translated as CAWSVGGLAFF.

This clone has more than one count but fewer than ten. This chain connects TRBV6-1 to TRBJ1-3, with a tentative D call TRBD1 (5 bases). There are 14 residues in the CDR3. Germline CDR1 and CDR2: MNHNS and SASEGT. V was cut by 3 bases and J by 7 bases, with 13 bases left in between. This CDR3 is CASSEQRGVNTIYF. CDR3 DNA sequence: TGTGCCAGCAGTGAGCAGAGAGGGGTCAACACCATATATTTT.

The rearrangement uses TRBV4-1 and TRBJ2-6; D is undetermined. Germline CDR1 and CDR2: MGHRA and YSYEKL. Trimming left V 1 base short and J 0 bases short, with 4 bases between. The CDR3 runs to 15 residues. Here the CDR3 DNA reads TGCGCCAGCAGCCAAGGGGGCTCTGGGGCCAACGTCCTGACTTTC. Its translation is CASSQGGSGANVLTF.

The chain carries TRBV2 and TRBJ1-4; 8 nucleotides agree with TRBD1. Losses at the gene ends were 8 bases for V and 3 bases for J; bases not matched to a gene: 8. This CDR3 is 15 amino acids long. CDR1 and CDR2 (germline): SNHLY, FYNNEI. CDR3 DNA: TGTGCCAGCTACGGGAAGGGACAGGCTAATGAAAAACTGTTTTTT. Residues: CASYGKGQANEKLFF.

The chain joins TRBV4-2 to TRBJ2-6; 7 nucleotides match TRBD2. CDR3 length equals 17 residues. The germline V gene encodes CDR1 LGHNA and CDR2 YNFKEQ. Unmatched junction bases numbered 3, after V lost 1 base and J lost 0 bases. CDR3 amino acids: CASSQGAGTSGANVLTF. The CDR3 nucleotides are TGTGCCAGCAGCCAAGGAGCGGGGACCTCTGGGGCCAACGTCCTGACTTTC.

This chain joins TRBV11-2 and TRBJ2-1; TRBD2 matches 12 bases. V shed 5 bases, J shed 3 bases, and the junction held 2 bases outside the gene matches. Looked up from germline, CDR1 is SGHAT and CDR2 is FQNNGV. The CDR3 loop spans 15 amino acids. The DNA of the CDR3 is TGTGCCAGCAGCACACTAGCGGGAGGCTACAATGAGCAGTTCTTC. This encodes CASSTLAGGYNEQFF.

The V gene is TRBV27, the J gene TRBJ2-7; possibly TRBD2 for D (5 bases). The CDR3 is 14 residues long. Germline loops: CDR1 MNHEY, CDR2 SMNVEV (reference sequence). Trimming stripped 11 bases from V and 2 bases from J, with 19 bases between. The CDR3 DNA sequence: TGTGCCTCGAGAGGGTTATATGGACCCTACGAGCAGTACTTC. Its translation: CASRGLYGPYEQYF.

V gene TRBV5-1 combines with J gene TRBJ2-6; a possible D gene is TRBD1 (6 bases). Trimming took off 0 bases at V and 2 bases at J, with 9 bases between the two ends. CDR1 and CDR2 from the germline V gene are SGHRS and YFSETQ. The CDR3 totals 16 residues. CDR3 sequence reads: CASSLDSGAGANVLTF. The CDR3 bases are TGCGCCAGCAGCTTGGACTCAGGGGCTGGGGCCAACGTCCTGACTTTC.

This rearrangement joins TRBV9 to TRBJ2-5; D tentatively fits TRBD1 or TRBD2 (5 bases each). The CDR3 spans 14 residues. The germline V gene encodes CDR1 SGDLS and CDR2 YYNGEE. V gave up 3 bases and J gave up 0 bases, with 9 bases separating them. CDR3 in amino acids: CASSEGSYQETQYF. The CDR3 DNA sequence: TGTGCCAGCAGCGAGGGGAGTTACCAAGAGACCCAGTACTTC.

The chain employs TRBV6-2 or TRBV6-3 and TRBJ1-2; D perhaps matches TRBD1 (5 bases). The germline gives CDR1 MNHEY, CDR2 SVGEGT. Trimming removed 2 bases from V and 2 bases from J, with 9 bases in between. This CDR3 spans 14 amino acids. CDR3 sequence (DNA): TGTGCCAGCAGTTACGCCCAGGGCAACTATGGCTACACCTTC. It codes for CASSYAQGNYGYTF.

The genes are TRBV20-1 and TRBJ1-5; D not resolved. Germline loops: CDR1 DFQATT, CDR2 SNEGSKA (reference sequence). V was clipped by 3 bases and J by 7 bases, with 16 bases between them. The CDR3 runs 14 residues. DNA for the CDR3: TGCAGTGCTAGTGACCGGGGAGTGGGGCAGCCCCAGCATTTT. It specifies CSASDRGVGQPQHF.

The V call is TRBV7-9, the J call TRBJ2-2, with D perhaps TRBD1 (6 bases). The germline CDR1 and CDR2 sequences are SEHNR and FQNEAQ (reference sequence). CDR3 size: 15 residues. V gave up 5 bases and J gave up 4 bases, with 14 bases separating them. CDR3 DNA sequence: TGTGCCAGCAGCCCCCGGACAGAACTCACCGGGGAGCTGTTTTTT. This encodes CASSPRTELTGELFF.

CDR3 nucleotide sequence: TGTGCTGTTAGGAGGACGGAACTTACCGGGGAGCTGTTTTTT. Translated, it gives CAVRRTELTGELFF. This chain joins TRBV19 and TRBJ2-2; D is perhaps TRBD2 (5 bases). Germline-derived CDR1 and CDR2 are LNHDA and SQIVND (reference sequence). This CDR3 spans 14 amino acids.

The table lists this clone with a count of one. The CDR3 region is CASSLVGGGTTTNEKLFF. CDR3 DNA sequence: TGTGCCAGCAGCTTAGTCGGGGGAGGGACCACGACTAATGAAAAACTGTTTTTT. The rearrangement joins TRBV11-2 to TRBJ1-4, with D possibly being TRBD1 (5 bases). Trimming removed 1 base at V and 2 bases at J, with 17 bases between. Germline V gene data show CDR1 as SGHAT and CDR2 as FQNNGV. The CDR3 totals 18 residues.

This sequence joins TRBV3-1 (or the pseudogene TRBV3-2) and TRBJ1-1; D not certain. Germline values: CDR1 LGHDT, CDR2 YNNKEL (reference sequence). This CDR3 comprises 14 residues. Deletions cut 3 bases from V and 3 bases from J, with 11 bases between. CDR3 coding DNA: TGTGCCAGCAGCCAGGGGTACGGTTACACTGAAGCTTTCTTT. Encoded protein: CASSQGYGYTEAFF.